The sequence of this T cell receptor beta chain was determined in a study of blood T cells in healthy people across ages. The study, taken as a whole, reports: Naive and antigen-experienced cells could not be conclusively compared, given unsorted PBMCs. In the absence of known donor CMV status, changes in expanded clonotypes were possibly confounded.

The V end was cut by 5 bases, the J end by 0 bases, with 15 bases between. The CDR3 runs 16 residues. The germline V gene encodes CDR1 SGHNT and CDR2 YYREEE (reference sequence). Of note for this clonotype: The antigen is unknown.

A second PCR of about 6 to 12 cycles used a sample-barcoded 5' primer and a J-beta primer mix. In TCRdb, the 5' RACE reads were re-called with MiXCR into one record per CDR3 protein. The sample includes fewer than 1,200,000 distinct CDR3 sequences, approximately 25% of them seen just once. These data also featured in a second study, about T cells of mothers and their children.

This clonotype originated in a girl under 10 years old in good health. The chain links TRBV5-4 to TRBJ2-1; D gene ambiguous. Sequencing used blood. CDR3 DNA: TGTGCCAGCAGATCTGTCCCGGGCCCCTCCTACAATGAGCAGTTCTTC. Its protein product is CASRSVPGPSYNEQFF.